The entry below describes one T cell receptor beta chain. Its binding antigen is unknown. No quality values exist for individual bases; no much larger clone is one base distant. The cohort was made up of about 610 healthy bone marrow donors. All cohort members were sampled while nominally healthy, although unrecorded immune exposures were likely present. The donor tested CMV seronegative and was one of the 352 seronegative cohort members. A peripheral blood sample was collected from each donor, and TCR beta sequencing was performed on peripheral blood mononuclear cells. Genomic DNA extraction from the blood cell samples was performed with the Qiagen DNeasy Blood Extraction Kit. V is pared back by 3 bases and J by 2 bases, with 14 bases lying between the germline termini. CDR1 SGHNT and CDR2 YYREEE are derived from the germline V gene (reference sequence). The cysteine opens and the phenylalanine closes a CDR3 of 15 amino acids. Solely the CDR3 DNA is kept, with 45 bases framed from the first base.

This entry is derived from a study of cytomegalovirus exposure and HLA in healthy donors (dated by TCRdb to 2017 to 2019). With regard to the full study: In an earlier analysis of fewer than 750 of the donors, about 260 Gb of sequence data and 100 million or so unique TCR beta sequences from about 179 million T cells were reported. Roughly 290 gigabases of sequencing data and around 80 million unique TCR sequences made up an early release that covered under 750 HLA-typed donors. Of the 300 to 500 genotyped donors, 75% to 85% were placed in the genetic ancestry cluster associated with self-reported Caucasian donors. The study aimed to test whether signatures of past pathogen exposure could be identified by cataloging public T cell receptors. Using immunosequencing, the study profiled T cell repertoires from 500 to 800 subjects and related those repertoires to cytomegalovirus serostatus. Besides the first cohort of more than 650 subjects, a separate validation cohort made up of 90 to 150 different subjects was used. To predict cytomegalovirus infection status, the study brought together high-throughput TCR immunosequencing, statistical association of individual TCRs with disease status, and machine learning. In a later analysis, previously published TCR beta repertoires from several hundred donors were re-analyzed and high-resolution HLA genotyping was added so that TCR occurrence patterns could be studied. In the later analysis, no new phenotypic data were used to find candidate immune exposures; instead, reliance was placed on TCR beta sequences and their occurrence across donors. An earlier analysis of some 500 of the donors applied high-throughput TCR beta sequencing to assess whether each TCR beta V gene segment acted as functional or pseudogenic. Donor age, sex, ethnicity and CMV serostatus were compiled alongside the repertoire data. A later genetic analysis took genome-wide SNP genotypes for about 55% of the roughly 670 donors and used that subset as a discovery cohort. All discovery cohort repertoires had been generated using a single sequencing platform. Class I and class II HLA loci were covered by the typing at four-digit resolution. Typing coverage varied by locus: about 620-630 donors for A, B, C, DRB1 and DQB1; more than 500 for DQA1; 600 to 610 for DPA1; about 450 for DPB1. Several DR-DQ haplotypes were handled as single units for association and clustering, since linkage in the cohort was strong. Among some 410 genotyped donors of the cohort, an average of roughly 240,000 unique TCR beta nucleotide sequences were sequenced per donor, roughly 20% of them non-productive. Study-wide conclusions, independent of this receptor: Only TCR beta chains were sequenced in this cohort, and the absence of alpha or paired-chain data limited detectable features. Most CMV-associated TCR beta chains appeared to be HLA-restricted in a later analysis, and the HLA associations seemed to be driven largely by CMV exposure. Correlated functional status among segregating V segments might reflect linkage disequilibrium, but an unknown experimental factor could not be ruled out. According to a later analysis, TCR association rates differed among HLA loci, with DRB1 alleles showing the most associated TCRs and HLA-C alleles showing the fewest. A later genetic analysis associated a missense DCLRE1C variant with V-gene and J-gene trimming of TCR beta chains, and an independent cohort replicated the association. Across donors, most TCR sequences were observed very rarely, whereas some public TCRs were present in many individuals. Because HLA typing was unavailable for some donors at each locus, only the typed subset was used in association tests. Broadly in line with IMGT annotations, most TCR beta V segments showed up in productive rearrangements about 87% or about 30% of the time in an earlier analysis of under 700 of the donors. Strong co-occurrence of HLA alleles, especially DR and DQ, made assigning TCR associations to individual alleles difficult. In a later analysis, HLA-associated TCR beta chains showed more clonal expansion and lower generation probabilities than non-associated chains that were equally common. According to a later genetic analysis, donors in an Asian-associated ancestry cluster had fewer N-insertions in productive TCRs than the approximately 670-donor mean. In a later analysis, several top co-occurrence clusters were reported to appear linked to parvovirus B19, influenza, CMV and Epstein-Barr virus. The only immune exposure information available for the cohort was CMV serostatus. A later analysis associated 15,000 to 20,000 TCR beta sequences with specific HLA alleles at a false discovery rate of 0.05. Because counts were too low, more than 15 rarely observed V segments, including chromosome 9 orphons, were excluded from the earlier analysis of some 590 of the donors. The sequencing pipeline was judged likely to have produced a cluster of highly shared sequence variants as a technical artifact. In vitro tests confirmed that a few of the cytomegalovirus-associated TCR beta chains recognize cytomegalovirus antigens. It was suggested by the authors that the approach could potentially be generalized to other disease states and immunological phenotypes. In the study, 150 to 200 TCR beta chains were listed as associated with cytomegalovirus. Presence/absence analyses assumed roughly uniform sequencing depth across donors, an assumption that may not hold. The classifier was reported to diagnose cytomegalovirus status with high specificity and sensitivity in both the original cohort and the validation cohort. A further reported finding was that TCR beta sequences accurately predicted the HLA-A and HLA-B alleles for most subjects in the first cohort. Some IMGT-functional V segments, including TRBV6-2 and TRBV6-3, could not be told apart with the 87-base-pair reads, so those segments were excluded.

The protocol used for the library was the immunoSEQ multiplex PCR assay. A mixture of 60 forward primers for TCR Vbeta segments and 13 reverse primers for TCR Jbeta segments was used in the multiplex PCR. The CDR3 region of rearranged TCR beta genes was amplified from genomic DNA with a multiplex PCR assay. On the Illumina HiSeq System, the amplified TCR beta libraries were sequenced as 87-base-pair reads. The published analysis was carried out like this. Across the roughly 600 repertoires, a later analysis counted 78 million or so unique TCR beta chains, 9.5 million to 13 million of which were shared by at least two donors. To remove PCR and sequencing errors, raw reads were error-corrected and collapsed into unique sequences using a nearest-neighbor algorithm that merged closely related sequences. Alignment of CDR3 sequences to IMGT reference sequences was used to assign V, D and J gene segments. For a sequence to be retained, a match of at least six nucleotides to both a V gene segment and a J gene segment was required. Rearrangements were classified as productive when the CDR3 lacked stop codons and remained in frame with V and J, and all other rearrangements were classified as non-productive. CDR3 was defined by IMGT convention, running from the second conserved V-encoded cysteine to the conserved J-encoded phenylalanine. The earlier analysis of around 640 of the donors excluded sequences that lacked an unambiguous match to a single V gene segment. In an earlier analysis of roughly 600 of the donors, a V segment was called functional when productive rearrangements were above 56.7%, and segregating when the standard deviation between donors exceeded 5%. A statistical classification framework was built for diagnosing cytomegalovirus status from the catalog of TCR beta chain sequences. In a later analysis, TCR nucleotide sequences were compared against IMGT/GENE-DB human TR gene sequences so that V and J genes could be assigned. A later analysis assigned CDR3 sequences and most-parsimonious VDJ recombination scenarios with the TCRdist pipeline. In a later analysis, every TCR beta chain was defined by the combination of its CDR3 amino acid sequence and its V-gene family, and reads without a unique V-gene family were dropped. A later analysis removed 500 to 650 highly shared, low-generation-probability nucleotide sequences to deal with suspected cross-contamination and a sequencing artifact. For each public chain, a later analysis derived a clonal expansion index from normalized ranks of inferred template counts within each repertoire. A later analysis computed generation probabilities with a VDJ recombination model fitted to out-of-frame rearrangements, and checked the results against IGoR. A later analysis scored TCR-TCR, TCR-HLA and TCR-CMV co-occurrence with hypergeometric tests, applying a repertoire-size bias correction to TCR pairs. To estimate false discovery rates, a later analysis permuted the HLA or CMV assignments 20 times. In a later analysis, co-occurring TCRs were grouped using DBSCAN, with TCRdist sequence similarity added in when clustering inside HLA-allele-positive subsets. Repertoires with fewer than 30,000 or more than 120,000 public chains were left out of co-occurrence clustering, as were roughly five repertoires with anomalous nucleotide sharing. TCRdb obtained this table from immuneACCESS and retained in-frame rearrangements with V and J assigned. These tables miss some clones; where compared with another copy, unresolved V genes account for less than half of the shortfall, and the remainder is unexplained. Clone size and V and J calls were adopted from that table, with D and trimming inferred from the DNA. The sample profile shows some 99,000 clones; roughly two thirds of them were found once. Under 9.5% of the sample belongs to the ten largest clones.

The sequenced sample was PBMCs. Recombination joined TRBV5-4 with TRBJ1-1, and perhaps TRBD1 as D gene, on 6 matching bases. The receptor's source is a man between 35 and 55 years old in good health and CMV-seronegative. CDR3 sequence: CASSSRDKLNTEAFF. The nucleotide sequence reads as follows: TGTGCCAGCAGCTCCCGGGACAAGCTTAACACTGAAGCTTTCTTT. Where the CDR3 stops, the reference TRBV5-4 and TRBJ1-1 genes take over; the full variable domain is ETGVTQSPTHLIKTRGQQVTLRCSSQSGHNTVSWYQQALGQGPQFIFQYYREEENGRGNFPPRFSGLQFPNYSSELNVNALELDDSALYLCASSSRDKLNTEAFFGQGTRLTVV.